The 6 T cell receptor beta chains presented below share a single source sample, sequenced in a study of blood T cells in healthy people across ages. Alongside a J-beta primer mix, a sample-barcoded 5' primer served in a second PCR lasting 7 to 11 cycles. Using its own MiXCR run on the 5' RACE reads, TCRdb lists one record per CDR3 protein. The table lists some 1.4 million distinct CDR3 sequences, around 39% of them singletons, with roughly 8.2% in the top ten. Sequencing used blood. Receptors were obtained from a woman under 30 in good health.

The V and J genes are TRBV9 and TRBJ2-2; D possibly uses TRBD1 or TRBD2 (5 bases each). The V end was cut by 2 bases, the J end by 2 bases, with 16 bases between. The CDR3 runs 17 residues. In germline, CDR1 is SGDLS, CDR2 YYNGEE. The CDR3 loop reads CASSVVPGTPNTGELFF. DNA of the CDR3: TGTGCCAGCAGCGTCGTACCCGGGACCCCAAACACCGGGGAGCTGTTTTTT.

This clonotype came up once. The V gene is TRBV5-1, the J gene TRBJ1-5; the D gene is possibly TRBD1 (5 bases). Trimming shortened V by 4 bases and J by 4 bases, and 15 bases separated the two germline ends. This CDR3 contains 15 residues. Germline V gene data show CDR1 as SGHRS and CDR2 as YFSETQ. This chain's CDR3 is CASSPGFGGNQPQHF. The CDR3 nucleotides are TGCGCCAGCAGCCCGGGCTTTGGGGGAAATCAGCCCCAGCATTTT.

This clonotype turned up a few times. The chain links TRBV20-1 to TRBJ1-6; D uncertain. Trimming took off 0 bases at V and 0 bases at J, with 15 bases between the two ends. Looked up from germline, CDR1 is DFQATT and CDR2 is SNEGSKA (reference sequence). The CDR3 length is 18 residues. CDR3 sequence (DNA): TGCAGTGCTAGAGATATAAGTCTTCAGAGCTCCTATAATTCACCCCTCCACTTT. Translated, it gives CSARDISLQSSYNSPLHF.

V usage is TRBV6-5 and J usage is TRBJ2-3, with 9 bases that match TRBD1. Germline values: CDR1 MNHEY, CDR2 SVGAGI. The CDR3 loop spans 16 amino acids. V lost 4 bases and J lost 5; bases outside the gene matches: 10. The CDR3 nucleotides are TGTGCCAGCAGTTCTTTAGGACAGGGGAAGAAAGATACGCAGTATTTT. Amino acids: CASSSLGQGKKDTQYF.

About this clonotype: The junction does not match germline at one end; this may be a read error. CDR3 in amino acids: CASSYSPPRAEGCTF. Written as DNA, the CDR3 is TGTGCCAGCAGTTACTCGCCCCCCCGAGCAGAAGGCTGCACCTTC. The chain has TRBV6-5 and TRBJ1-2; D is uncertain. The CDR3 consists of 15 residues. The germline CDR1 and CDR2 sequences are MNHEY and SVGAGI.

V usage is TRBV20-1 and J usage is TRBJ1-5, with D tentatively TRBD1 (5 bases). The CDR3 runs to 14 residues. Germline lookup yields CDR1 DFQATT and CDR2 SNEGSKA (reference sequence). Between the trimmed V and J ends, which lost 0 bases and 3 bases, there was a span of 9 bases. DNA of the CDR3: TGCAGTGCTAGAGATCCAGGGAACAATCAGCCCCAGCATTTT. Translated: CSARDPGNNQPQHF.